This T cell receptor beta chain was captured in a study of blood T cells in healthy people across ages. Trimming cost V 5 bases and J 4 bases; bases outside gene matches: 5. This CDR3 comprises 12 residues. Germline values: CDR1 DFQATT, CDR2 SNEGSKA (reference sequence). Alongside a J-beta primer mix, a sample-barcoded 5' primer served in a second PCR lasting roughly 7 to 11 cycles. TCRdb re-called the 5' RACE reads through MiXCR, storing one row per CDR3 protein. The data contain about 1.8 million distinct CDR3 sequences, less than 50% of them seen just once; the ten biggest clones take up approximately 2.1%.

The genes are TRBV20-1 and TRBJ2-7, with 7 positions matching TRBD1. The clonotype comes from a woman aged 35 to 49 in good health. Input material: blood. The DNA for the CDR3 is TGCAGTGCTCGGGACAGTGTATACGAGCAGTACTTC. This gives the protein CSARDSVYEQYF.